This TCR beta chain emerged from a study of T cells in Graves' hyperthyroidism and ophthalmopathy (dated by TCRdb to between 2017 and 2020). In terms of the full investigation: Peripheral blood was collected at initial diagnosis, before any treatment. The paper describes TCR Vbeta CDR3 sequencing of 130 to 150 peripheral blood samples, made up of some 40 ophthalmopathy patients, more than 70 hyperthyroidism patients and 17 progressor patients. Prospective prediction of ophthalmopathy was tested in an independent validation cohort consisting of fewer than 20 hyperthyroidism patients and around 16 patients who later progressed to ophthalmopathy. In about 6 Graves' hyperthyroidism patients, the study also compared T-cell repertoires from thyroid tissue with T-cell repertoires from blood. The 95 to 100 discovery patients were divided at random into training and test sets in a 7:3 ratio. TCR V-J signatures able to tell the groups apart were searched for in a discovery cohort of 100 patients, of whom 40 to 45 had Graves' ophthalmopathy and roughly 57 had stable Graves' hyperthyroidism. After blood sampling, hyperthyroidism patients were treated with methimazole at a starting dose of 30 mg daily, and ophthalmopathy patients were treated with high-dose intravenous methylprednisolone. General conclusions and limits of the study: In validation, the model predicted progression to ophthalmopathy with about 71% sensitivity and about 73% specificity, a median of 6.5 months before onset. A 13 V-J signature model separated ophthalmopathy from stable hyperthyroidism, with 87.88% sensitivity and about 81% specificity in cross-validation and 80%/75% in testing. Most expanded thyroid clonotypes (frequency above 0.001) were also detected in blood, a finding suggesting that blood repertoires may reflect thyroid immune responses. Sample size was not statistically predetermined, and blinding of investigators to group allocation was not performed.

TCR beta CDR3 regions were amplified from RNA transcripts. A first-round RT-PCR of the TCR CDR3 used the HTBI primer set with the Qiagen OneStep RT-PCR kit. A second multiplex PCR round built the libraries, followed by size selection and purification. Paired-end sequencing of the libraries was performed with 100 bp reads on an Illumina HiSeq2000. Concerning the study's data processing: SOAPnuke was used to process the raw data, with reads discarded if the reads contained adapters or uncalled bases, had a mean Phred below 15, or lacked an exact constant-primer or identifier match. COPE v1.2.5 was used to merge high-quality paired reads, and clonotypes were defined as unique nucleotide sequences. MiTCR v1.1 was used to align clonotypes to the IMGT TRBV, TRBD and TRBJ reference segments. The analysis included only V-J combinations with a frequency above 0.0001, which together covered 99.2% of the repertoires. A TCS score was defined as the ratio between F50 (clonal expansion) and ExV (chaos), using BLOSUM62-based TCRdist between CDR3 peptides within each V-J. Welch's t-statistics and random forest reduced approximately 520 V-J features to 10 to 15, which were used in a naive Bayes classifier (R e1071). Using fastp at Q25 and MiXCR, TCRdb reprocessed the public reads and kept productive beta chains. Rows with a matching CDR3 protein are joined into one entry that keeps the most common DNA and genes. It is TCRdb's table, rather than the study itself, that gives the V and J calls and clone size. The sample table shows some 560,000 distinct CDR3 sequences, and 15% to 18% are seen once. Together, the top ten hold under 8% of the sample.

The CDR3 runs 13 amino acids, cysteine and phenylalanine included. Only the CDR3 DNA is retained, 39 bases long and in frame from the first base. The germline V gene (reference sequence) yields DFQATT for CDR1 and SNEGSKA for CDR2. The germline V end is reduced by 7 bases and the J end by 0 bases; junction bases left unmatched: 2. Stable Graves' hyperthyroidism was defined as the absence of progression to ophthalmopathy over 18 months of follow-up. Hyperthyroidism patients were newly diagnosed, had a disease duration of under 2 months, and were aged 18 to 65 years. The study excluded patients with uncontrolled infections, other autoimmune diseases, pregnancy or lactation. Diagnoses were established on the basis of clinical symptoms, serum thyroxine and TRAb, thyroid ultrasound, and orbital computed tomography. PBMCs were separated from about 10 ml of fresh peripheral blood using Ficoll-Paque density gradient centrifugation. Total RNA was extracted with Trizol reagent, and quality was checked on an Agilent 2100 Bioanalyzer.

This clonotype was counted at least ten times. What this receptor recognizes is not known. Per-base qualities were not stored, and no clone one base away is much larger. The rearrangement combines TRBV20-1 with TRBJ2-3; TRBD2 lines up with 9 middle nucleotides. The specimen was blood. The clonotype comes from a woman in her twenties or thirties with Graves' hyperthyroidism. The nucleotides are TGCAGTGGCGCGGGAGGGAGCACAGATACGCAGTATTTT. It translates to CSGAGGSTDTQYF.